This T cell receptor beta chain comes out of a study of radiotherapy plus CTLA-4 blockade in lung cancer. Notes on the study in general: In blood, tumor-derived TCR clones expanded after radiotherapy plus ipilimumab.

There are 14 residues in the CDR3. The ends lost 4 bases at V and 4 bases at J; junction bases unmatched: 1. Germline CDR1 is SGHAT and CDR2 is FQNNGV. Clones were sequenced by immunoSEQ multiplex PCR, and TCRdb holds only the in-frame ones, with some missing. The sample shows tens of thousands of clones, about 87% of them seen only once. Remarks on this clone: Its cognate antigen is unknown.

The V gene is TRBV11-2, the J gene TRBJ1-5, with TRBD1 matching 10 bases. This sample comprised peripheral blood, obtained from a patient treated with radiotherapy plus ipilimumab. This clonotype was sampled from a human donor with non-small cell lung cancer that progressed on radiotherapy plus ipilimumab. In nucleotides, the CDR3 is TGTGCCAGCAGCTGGGGACAGGGGAATCAGCCCCAGCATTTT. It yields the protein CASSWGQGNQPQHF. Drawing the rest from reference TRBV11-2 and TRBJ1-5, the complete variable domain is EAGVAQSPRYKIIEKRQSVAFWCNPISGHATLYWYQQILGQGPKLLIQFQNNGVVDDSQLPKDRFSAERLKGVDSTLKIQPAKLEDSAVYLCASSWGQGNQPQHFGDGTRLSIL.